The present T cell receptor beta chain was sequenced within a study of identical twins. Study-level results: Among out-of-frame alpha sequences shared by twins, low generation probability occurred in excess. The same donors were not followed; conclusions instead depended on cross-sectional statistical analysis.

MiXCR, run by TCRdb on the 5' RACE reads, gives a single entry per CDR3 protein. The profile shows approximately 690,000 distinct CDR3 sequences, approximately 6% of them singletons. This clonotype was detected many times. Its antigen remains unknown. V lost 5 bases, J lost 7 bases, and 8 bases lay in between. Per the germline V gene, CDR1 is SQVTM and CDR2 is ANQGSEA. The length of the CDR3 is 10 residues. Sequenced sample: naive T cells sorted from blood. This rearrangement joins TRBV29-1 to TRBJ1-1; D is uncertain. This sequence originates from a man younger than 35 in good health. This CDR3 is CSVKANEAFF. The CDR3 DNA is TGCAGCGTTAAAGCAAATGAAGCTTTCTTT.